Reported below is one T cell receptor (beta chain). This CDR3 region has 14 residues. V lost 4 bases and J 1 base, leaving 8 bases between the germline ends. From germline, CDR1 is SGHTA and CDR2 FQGNSA. The data were taken from a study of OX40 agonist ivuxolimab in advanced cancers. This table comes from immunoSEQ multiplex PCR, and its TCRdb copy is limited to in-frame clones, with some not included. The repertoire holds about 71,000 clones, about 93% seen once, with about a sixth in the top ten. The chain uses TRBV7-2 and TRBJ1-3; maybe TRBD1 (5 bases). The source is an adult with an advanced solid tumor such as melanoma, head and neck, liver or kidney cancer. The sequencing used CD4+ or CD8+ T cells sorted from blood, collected in a trial of the OX40 agonist ivuxolimab. The CDR3 coding sequence is TGTGCCAGCAGCTCCGGGGCTTCTGGAAACACCATATATTTT. Its translation: CASSSGASGNTIYF.